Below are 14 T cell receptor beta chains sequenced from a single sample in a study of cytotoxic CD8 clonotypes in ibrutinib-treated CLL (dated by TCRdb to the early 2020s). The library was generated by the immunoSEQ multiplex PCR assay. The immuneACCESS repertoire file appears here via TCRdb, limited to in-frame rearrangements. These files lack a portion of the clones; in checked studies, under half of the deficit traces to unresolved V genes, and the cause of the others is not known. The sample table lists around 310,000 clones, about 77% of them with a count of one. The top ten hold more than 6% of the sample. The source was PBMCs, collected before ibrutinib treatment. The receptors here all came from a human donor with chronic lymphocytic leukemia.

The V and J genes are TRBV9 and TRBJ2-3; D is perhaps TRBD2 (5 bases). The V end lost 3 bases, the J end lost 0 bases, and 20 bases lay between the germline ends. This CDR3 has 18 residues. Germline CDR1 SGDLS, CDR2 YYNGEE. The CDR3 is CASSGPYQAGLSTDTQYF. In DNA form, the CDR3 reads TGTGCCAGCAGCGGACCATATCAGGCGGGCCTTAGCACAGATACGCAGTATTTT.

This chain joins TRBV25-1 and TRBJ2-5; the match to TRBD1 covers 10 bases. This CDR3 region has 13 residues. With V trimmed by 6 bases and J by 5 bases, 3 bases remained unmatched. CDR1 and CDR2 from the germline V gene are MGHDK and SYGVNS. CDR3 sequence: CASRDRGRETQYF. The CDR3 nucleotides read TGTGCCAGCAGAGACAGGGGGCGGGAGACCCAGTACTTC.

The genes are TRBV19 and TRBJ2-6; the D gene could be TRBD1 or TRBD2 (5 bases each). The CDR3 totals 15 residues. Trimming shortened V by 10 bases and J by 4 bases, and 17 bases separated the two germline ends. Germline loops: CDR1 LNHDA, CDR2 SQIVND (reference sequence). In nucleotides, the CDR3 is TGTGCCACTTCGCCCGGGGCTAGCGGGGCCAACGTCCTGACTTTC. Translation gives CATSPGASGANVLTF.

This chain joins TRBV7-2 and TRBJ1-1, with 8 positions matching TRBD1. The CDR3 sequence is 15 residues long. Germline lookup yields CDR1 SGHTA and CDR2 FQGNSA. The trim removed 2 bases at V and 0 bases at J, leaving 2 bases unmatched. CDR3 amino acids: CASSLYRGVNTEAFF. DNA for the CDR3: TGTGCCAGCAGCTTATACAGGGGGGTGAACACTGAAGCTTTCTTT.

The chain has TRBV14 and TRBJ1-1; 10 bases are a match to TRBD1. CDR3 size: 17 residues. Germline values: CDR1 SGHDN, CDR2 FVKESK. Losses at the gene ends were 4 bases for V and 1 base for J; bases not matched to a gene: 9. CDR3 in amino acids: CASSLRDRGAKNTEAFF. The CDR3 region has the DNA TGTGCCAGCAGCCTCCGGGACAGGGGCGCGAAGAACACTGAAGCTTTCTTT.

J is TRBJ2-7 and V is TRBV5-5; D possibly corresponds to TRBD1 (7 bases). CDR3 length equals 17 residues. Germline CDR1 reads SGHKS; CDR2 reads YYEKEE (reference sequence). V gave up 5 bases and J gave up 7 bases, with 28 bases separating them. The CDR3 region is CASRIRTGGRTTVEQYF. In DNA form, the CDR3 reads TGTGCCAGCAGGATAAGGACAGGCGGCCGGACTACCGTGGAGCAGTACTTC.

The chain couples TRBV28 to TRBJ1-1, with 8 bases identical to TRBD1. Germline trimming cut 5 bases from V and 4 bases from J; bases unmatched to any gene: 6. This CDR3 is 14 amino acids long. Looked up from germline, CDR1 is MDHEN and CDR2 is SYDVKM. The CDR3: CASSPRQGFTEAFF. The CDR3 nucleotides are TGTGCCAGCAGTCCGCGACAGGGGTTCACTGAAGCTTTCTTT.

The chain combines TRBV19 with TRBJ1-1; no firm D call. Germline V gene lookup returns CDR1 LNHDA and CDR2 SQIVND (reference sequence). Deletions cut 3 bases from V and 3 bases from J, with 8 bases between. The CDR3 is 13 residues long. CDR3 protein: CASSMAGYTEAFF. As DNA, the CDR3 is TGTGCCAGTAGTATGGCAGGATACACTGAAGCTTTCTTT. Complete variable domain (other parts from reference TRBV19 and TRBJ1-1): DGGITQSPKYLFRKEGQNVTLSCEQNLNHDAMYWYRQDPGQGLRLIYYSQIVNDFQKGDIAEGYSVSREKKESFPLTVTSAQKNPTAFYLCASSMAGYTEAFFGQGTRLTVV.

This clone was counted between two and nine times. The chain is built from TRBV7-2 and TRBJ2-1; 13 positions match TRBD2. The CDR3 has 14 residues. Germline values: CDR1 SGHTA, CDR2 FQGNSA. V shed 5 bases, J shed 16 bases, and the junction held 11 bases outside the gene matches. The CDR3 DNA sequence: TGTGCCAGCAGCCCCGGGACTAGCGGGATCAGGCCTTTCTTC. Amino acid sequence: CASSPGTSGIRPFF.

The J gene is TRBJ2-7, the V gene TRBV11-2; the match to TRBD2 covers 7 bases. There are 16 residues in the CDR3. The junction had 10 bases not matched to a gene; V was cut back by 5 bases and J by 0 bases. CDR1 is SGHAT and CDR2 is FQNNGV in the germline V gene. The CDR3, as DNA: TGTGCCAGCAGCCCCCGTCCGGCGGGAGCCTCCTACGAGCAGTACTTC. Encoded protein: CASSPRPAGASYEQYF.

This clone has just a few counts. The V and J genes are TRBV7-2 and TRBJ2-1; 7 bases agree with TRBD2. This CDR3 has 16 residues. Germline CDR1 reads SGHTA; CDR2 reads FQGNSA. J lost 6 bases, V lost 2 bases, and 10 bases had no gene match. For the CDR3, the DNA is TGTGCCAGCAGCTTAAGAGGGAGGGCCAACCGCAATGAGCAGTTCTTC. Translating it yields CASSLRGRANRNEQFF.

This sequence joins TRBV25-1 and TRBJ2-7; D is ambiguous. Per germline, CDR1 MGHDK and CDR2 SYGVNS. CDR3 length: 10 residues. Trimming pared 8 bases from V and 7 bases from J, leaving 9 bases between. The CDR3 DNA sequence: TGTGCCAGCGGACCGGCAGAGCAGTACTTC. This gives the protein CASGPAEQYF.

The CDR3 nucleotides read TGTGCCAGCAGTTCAACAGGAAGGACTAGATACAATGAGCAGTTCTTC. Amino acids: CASSSTGRTRYNEQFF. This chain joins TRBV7-8 and TRBJ2-1; TRBD2 matches 7 bases. V was clipped by 6 bases and J by 4 bases; unmatched bases: 12. The length of the CDR3 is 16 residues. From germline, CDR1 is SGHVS and CDR2 FQNEAQ.

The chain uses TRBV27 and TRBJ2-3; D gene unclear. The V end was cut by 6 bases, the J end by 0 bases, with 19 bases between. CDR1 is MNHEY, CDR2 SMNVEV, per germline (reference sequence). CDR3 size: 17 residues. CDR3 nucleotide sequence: TGTGCCAGCAGCACAAGTAGGATGATGACTAGCACAGATACGCAGTATTTT. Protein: CASSTSRMMTSTDTQYF.